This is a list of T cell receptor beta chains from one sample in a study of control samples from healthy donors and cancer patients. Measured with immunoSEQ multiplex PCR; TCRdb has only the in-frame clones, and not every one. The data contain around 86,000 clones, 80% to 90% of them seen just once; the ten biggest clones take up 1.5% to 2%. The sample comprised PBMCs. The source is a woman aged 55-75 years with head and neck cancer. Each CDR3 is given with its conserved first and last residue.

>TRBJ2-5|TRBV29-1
CSVEVAWGETQYF
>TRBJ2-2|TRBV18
CASSPGAGMSRGELFF
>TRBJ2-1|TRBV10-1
CASSESLGRVQFF
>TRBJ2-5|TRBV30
CAWSVLLLGETQYF
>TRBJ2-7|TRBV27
CASSLNGLKPDEQYF
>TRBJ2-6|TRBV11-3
CASSSSSAIRSGANVLTF
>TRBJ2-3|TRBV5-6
CASSLVSRVLTDTQYF
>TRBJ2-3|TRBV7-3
CASSSGTSDTDTQYF
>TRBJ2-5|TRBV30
CAWSSGIGLETQYF
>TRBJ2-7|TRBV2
CASSPPGLHSYEQYF